One TCR beta chain is described in this entry. What it binds is unknown. This entry belongs to a study of shared clonotypes between healthy human individuals. Across the whole study: The people who gave samples were a couple of women and three men aged 18 to 49. Every donor yielded three CD4 naive, three CD4 memory, two CD8 naive and one CD8 memory plate. Study-wide results and caveats: Larger richness was generally estimated for naive than memory subsets.

Each sample came from a Caucasian adult donor living in Nashville, Tennessee. The CDR3 has 12 amino acids. CDR1 MNHEY and CDR2 SVGAGI come from the germline V gene. Trimming removed 6 bases from V and 3 bases from J, with 9 bases in between. Sequenced by immunoSEQ multiplex PCR; TCRdb stores in-frame clones only, minus some. The repertoire holds about 600,000 clones, approximately 97% seen once, with less than 0.065% in the top ten. The sequence was obtained from a woman aged 25 to 39 in good health. The source material was naive CD4+ T cells sorted from blood. The subset here: CD45RA+ positively selected. The chain couples TRBV6-5 to TRBJ2-7; D unresolved. CDR3 coding DNA: TGTGCCAGCAGAGGCGCCAACTACGAGCAGTACTTC. Its translation is CASRGANYEQYF.